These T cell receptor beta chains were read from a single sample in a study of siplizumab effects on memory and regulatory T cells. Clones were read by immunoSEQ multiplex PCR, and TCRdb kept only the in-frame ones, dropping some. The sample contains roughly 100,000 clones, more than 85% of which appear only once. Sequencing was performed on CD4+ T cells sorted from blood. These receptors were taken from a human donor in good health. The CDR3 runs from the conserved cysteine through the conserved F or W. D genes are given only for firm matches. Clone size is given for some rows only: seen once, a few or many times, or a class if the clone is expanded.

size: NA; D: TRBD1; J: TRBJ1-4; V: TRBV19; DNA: TGTGCCAGTAGTATAGGAAGGGGGCGAAGGGAAAAACTGTTTTTT; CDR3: CASSIGRGRREKLFF
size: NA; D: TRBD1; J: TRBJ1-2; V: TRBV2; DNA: TGTGCCAGCAGTGAGGGACAGAACTATGGCTACACCTTC; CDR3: CASSEGQNYGYTF
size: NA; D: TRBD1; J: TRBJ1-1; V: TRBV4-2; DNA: TGTGCCAGCAGCGAACCCGGGACAGCTGAAGCTTTCTTT; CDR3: CASSEPGTAEAFF
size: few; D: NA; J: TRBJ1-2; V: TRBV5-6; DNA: TGTGCCAGCAGCTCCCTAAGGACTGCAGGAGTTGGTGGCTACACCTTC; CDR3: CASSSLRTAGVGGYTF
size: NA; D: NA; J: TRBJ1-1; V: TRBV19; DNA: TGTGCCAGTAGTATAGATCAGGTCCTCTCCTCGGGAACTGAAGCTTTCTTT; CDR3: CASSIDQVLSSGTEAFF
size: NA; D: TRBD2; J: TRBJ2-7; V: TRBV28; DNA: TGTGCCAGCGCCAATGGGCCGGGGGGATATTACGAGCAGTACTTC; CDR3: CASANGPGGYYEQYF
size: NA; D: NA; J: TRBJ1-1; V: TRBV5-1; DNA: TGCGCCAGCAGCTTGGTTCGGGGGGTGAACACTGAAGCTTTCTTT; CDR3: CASSLVRGVNTEAFF
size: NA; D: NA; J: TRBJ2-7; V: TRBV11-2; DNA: TGTGCCAGCAGCTTAGACCCGACAGGCCCCTACGAGCAGTACTTC; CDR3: CASSLDPTGPYEQYF
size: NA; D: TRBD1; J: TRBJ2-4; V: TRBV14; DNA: TGTGCCAGCAGCCAAGGGATCCCTAGGGGGCCCCTAGCCAAAAACATTCAGTACTTC; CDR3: CASSQGIPRGPLAKNIQYF
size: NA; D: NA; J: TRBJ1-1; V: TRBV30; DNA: TGTGCCTGGGACACAAAGAACACTGAAGCTTTCTTT; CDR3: CAWDTKNTEAFF
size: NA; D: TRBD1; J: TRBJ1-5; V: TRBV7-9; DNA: TGTGCCAGCAGCCAGGGGGGGATTAGCAATCAGCCCCAGCATTTT; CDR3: CASSQGGISNQPQHF
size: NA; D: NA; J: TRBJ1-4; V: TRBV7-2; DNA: TGTGCCAGCAGCCCGGTTGCAACTAATGAAAAACTGTTTTTT; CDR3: CASSPVATNEKLFF
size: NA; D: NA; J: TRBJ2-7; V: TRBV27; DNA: TGTGCCAGCAGTTTCTACGGTTTCTACGAGCAGTACTTC; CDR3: CASSFYGFYEQYF
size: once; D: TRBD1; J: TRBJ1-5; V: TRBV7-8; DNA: TGTGCCAGCAGCGCCGGGACAGGCAATCAGCCCCAGCATTTT; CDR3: CASSAGTGNQPQHF
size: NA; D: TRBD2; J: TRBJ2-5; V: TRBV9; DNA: TGTGCCAGCAGCGCAGGGACTAGCGCAAACAGGGGGGAGACCCAGTACTTC; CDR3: CASSAGTSANRGETQYF
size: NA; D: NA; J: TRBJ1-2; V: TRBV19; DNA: TGTGCCAGTACCCCTGGGGGAGGGGAACCCAATGGCTACACCTTC; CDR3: CASTPGGGEPNGYTF
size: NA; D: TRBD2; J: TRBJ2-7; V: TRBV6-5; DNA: TGTGCCAGCAGTCGGTTTAGCGGGAGGGAATACGAGCAGTACTTC; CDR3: CASSRFSGREYEQYF
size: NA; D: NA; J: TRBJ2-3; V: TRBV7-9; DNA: TGTGCCAGCAGCTTAGGGGGAGGACTATACACAGATACGCAGTATTTT; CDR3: CASSLGGGLYTDTQYF
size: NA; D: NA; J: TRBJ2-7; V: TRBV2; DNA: TGTGCCAGCAGTGACAGAGACTACGAGCAGTACTTC; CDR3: CASSDRDYEQYF
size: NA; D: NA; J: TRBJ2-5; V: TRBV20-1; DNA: TGCAGTGTACGTTGGTTGGAGACCCAGTACTTC; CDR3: CSVRWLETQYF
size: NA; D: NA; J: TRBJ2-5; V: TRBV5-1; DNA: TGCGCCAGCAGCTTGGCGGCAGGGGGGGAAGAGACCCAGTACTTC; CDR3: CASSLAAGGEETQYF
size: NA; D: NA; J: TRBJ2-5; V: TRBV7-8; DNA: TGTGCCAGCAGCTCGAAGCGCAGGAGGAACCAAGAGACCCAGTACTTC; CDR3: CASSSKRRRNQETQYF
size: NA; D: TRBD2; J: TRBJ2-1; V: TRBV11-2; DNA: TGTGCCAGCAGCGCTGGGACTAGTACTTTTACTACTGAGCAGTTCTTC; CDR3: CASSAGTSTFTTEQFF
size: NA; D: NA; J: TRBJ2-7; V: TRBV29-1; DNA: TGCAGCGTTAAAAAGTATGGGTCGGTGGCGGGCGAGCAGTACTTC; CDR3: CSVKKYGSVAGEQYF
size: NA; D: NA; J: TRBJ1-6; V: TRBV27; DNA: TGTGCCAGCAGTACAGGAAATTCACCCCTCCACTTT; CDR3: CASSTGNSPLHF
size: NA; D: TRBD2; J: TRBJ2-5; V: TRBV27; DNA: TGTGCCAGCAGTCCTAGAGGACTAGCGGGAGGGAGTAAGGAGACCCAGTACTTC; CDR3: CASSPRGLAGGSKETQYF
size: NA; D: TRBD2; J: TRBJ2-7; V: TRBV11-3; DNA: TGTGCCAGCAGCCCCGGGACTAGCGGGAGGGAGGGGGCCTACGAGCAGTACTTC; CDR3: CASSPGTSGREGAYEQYF
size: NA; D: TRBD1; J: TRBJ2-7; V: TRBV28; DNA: TGTGCCAGCAGTTTTGGGACAGCGAACTACGAGCAGTACTTC; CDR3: CASSFGTANYEQYF
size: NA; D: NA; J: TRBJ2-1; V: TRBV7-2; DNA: TGTGCCAGCAGCCCCCAAAGTATTTCCTACAATGAGCAGTTCTTC; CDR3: CASSPQSISYNEQFF
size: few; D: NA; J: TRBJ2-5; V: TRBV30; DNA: TGTGCCTGGAGACAGAGCCAAGAGACCCAGTACTTC; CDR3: CAWRQSQETQYF